Below, 13 T cell receptor beta chains from the same sample are listed, as sequenced in a study of cytomegalovirus exposure and HLA in healthy donors. The PCR contained 60 Vbeta and 13 Jbeta primers. Libraries were prepared by immunoSEQ multiplex PCR; TCRdb keeps only in-frame clonotypes and omits some of them. The data show under 150,000 clones, 80% to 85% seen once. The material sequenced was PBMCs. Source of these receptors: a man aged 18 to 30 in good health and CMV-seronegative.

The chain employs TRBV28 and TRBJ1-5; D gene unclear. Germline V gives CDR1 MDHEN, CDR2 SYDVKM. There are 15 residues in the CDR3. Trimming took 8 bases from V and 6 from J, leaving 20 bases between them. The CDR3 loop is CASRVRDRQVQPQHF. The CDR3 nucleotides are TGTGCCAGCCGCGTCCGGGATAGGCAGGTTCAGCCCCAGCATTTT.

V usage is TRBV7-8 and J usage is TRBJ2-7, with D possibly matching TRBD2 (5 bases). The ends were cut back, 5 bases at V and 6 bases at J, with 14 bases in the middle. CDR3 length equals 13 residues. Germline V gene sequence: CDR1 SGHVS, CDR2 FQNEAQ. CDR3 nucleotides: TGTGCCAGCAGCCCACCACTAGGAGGCGAGCAGTACTTC. The encoded protein is CASSPPLGGEQYF.

The chain joins TRBV28 to TRBJ2-5, with 14 positions matching TRBD2. There are 17 residues in the CDR3. Germline V gene sequence: CDR1 MDHEN, CDR2 SYDVKM. The trim removed 7 bases at V and 7 bases at J, leaving 14 bases unmatched. Here the CDR3 DNA reads TGTGCCAGCATGGGACTAGCGGGGGCTCGCTTCGTTTGGACCCAGTACTTC. It encodes CASMGLAGARFVWTQYF.

This chain uses TRBV29-1 with TRBJ1-2; 7 bases match TRBD1. The length of the CDR3 is 15 residues. CDR1 and CDR2 (germline): SQVTM, ANQGSEA. J lost 8 bases, V lost 5 bases, and 17 bases had no gene match. The CDR3 loop is CSVSQPDRDLGGYTF. The CDR3, as DNA: TGCAGCGTTTCCCAGCCCGACAGGGACTTAGGAGGCTACACCTTC.

This chain uses TRBV5-1 with TRBJ2-2; the match to TRBD2 covers 7 bases. Germline V CDR1 and CDR2: SGHRS, YFSETQ. V shed 2 bases and J 1 base; nucleotides not matched to a gene: 2. The CDR3 runs to 15 residues. CDR3 region: CASSFGGVNTGELFF. The DNA of the CDR3 is TGCGCCAGCAGCTTTGGGGGGGTGAACACCGGGGAGCTGTTTTTT.

The chain recombines TRBV5-1 with TRBJ1-2; 9 positions match TRBD1. Germline lookup yields CDR1 SGHRS and CDR2 YFSETQ. V shed 2 bases, J shed 8 bases, and the junction held 4 bases outside the gene matches. The CDR3 is 13 residues long. In nucleotides, the CDR3 is TGCGCCAGCAGCTTCGGACAGGGGATCGGCTACACCTTC. The encoded protein is CASSFGQGIGYTF.

The chain is built from TRBV13 and TRBJ1-2; D uncertain. V lost 0 bases and J 2 bases, leaving 7 bases between the germline ends. The germline gives CDR1 PRHDT, CDR2 FYEKMQ (reference sequence). The CDR3 runs to 14 residues. CDR3 residues: CASSLGQSNYGYTF. For the CDR3, the DNA is TGTGCCAGCAGCTTAGGACAGTCAAACTATGGCTACACCTTC.

J is TRBJ1-1 and V is TRBV2, with D perhaps matching TRBD1 (5 bases). Trimming took off 7 bases at V and 2 bases at J, with 20 bases between the two ends. Germline V gene sequence: CDR1 SNHLY, CDR2 FYNNEI. The CDR3 length is 16 residues. CDR3 sequence (DNA): TGTGCCAGCACCCCGGACACGGTGAAAAGTAACACTGAAGCTTTCTTT. Amino acid sequence: CASTPDTVKSNTEAFF.

The gene calls are TRBV28 and TRBJ2-7; D is unclear. Per germline, CDR1 MDHEN and CDR2 SYDVKM. V was cut by 2 bases and J by 0 bases, with 11 bases left in between. The length of the CDR3 is 15 residues. The CDR3 reads CASSLRQTSSYEQYF. CDR3 coding DNA: TGTGCCAGCAGTTTAAGGCAGACAAGCTCCTACGAGCAGTACTTC.

The rearrangement uses TRBV7-9 and TRBJ1-5; D possibly corresponds to TRBD1 (5 bases). V was trimmed by 5 bases and J by 8 bases, leaving 19 bases between them. This CDR3 spans 15 amino acids. Germline values: CDR1 SEHNR, CDR2 FQNEAQ (reference sequence). The CDR3 here is CASSGGGSYTEPQHF. The CDR3 DNA is TGTGCCAGCAGCGGGGGGGGGTCATATACTGAGCCCCAGCATTTT. The full variable domain, its missing parts supplied by reference TRBV7-9 and TRBJ1-5, is DTGVSQNPRHKITKRGQNVTFRCDPISEHNRLYWYRQTLGQGPEFLTYFQNEAQLEKSRLLSDRFSAERPKGSFSTLEIQRTEQGDSAMYLCASSGGGSYTEPQHFGDGTRLSIL.

This chain connects TRBV7-9 to TRBJ1-2, with D tentatively TRBD1 (5 bases). The V gene lost 2 bases and the J gene lost 6 bases, with 10 bases spanning the gap. The CDR3 has 13 residues. CDR1 and CDR2 (germline): SEHNR, FQNEAQ (reference sequence). This CDR3 is CASSLTQGHGYTF. In DNA, the CDR3 is TGTGCCAGCAGCTTAACGCAGGGTCATGGCTACACCTTC.

V usage is TRBV13 and J usage is TRBJ2-5; D may be TRBD2 (5 bases). The germline V gene has CDR1 PRHDT and CDR2 FYEKMQ (reference sequence). The CDR3 is 14 amino acids. V was pared by 0 bases and J by 2 bases, with 7 bases between. The CDR3 loop reads CASSLGGKQETQYF. CDR3 nucleotide sequence: TGTGCCAGCAGCTTAGGCGGGAAGCAAGAGACCCAGTACTTC.

The sample holds one count of this clone. The genes are TRBV10-1 and TRBJ1-1; perhaps TRBD1 as D (5 bases). The CDR3 spans 12 residues. Per germline, CDR1 WNHNN and CDR2 SYGVQD (reference sequence). Trimming removed 0 bases from V and 9 bases from J, with 8 bases in between. CDR3 bases: TGCGCCAGCAGTGAGTCAGGGGCAAAAGCTTTCTTT. Translation gives CASSESGAKAFF.